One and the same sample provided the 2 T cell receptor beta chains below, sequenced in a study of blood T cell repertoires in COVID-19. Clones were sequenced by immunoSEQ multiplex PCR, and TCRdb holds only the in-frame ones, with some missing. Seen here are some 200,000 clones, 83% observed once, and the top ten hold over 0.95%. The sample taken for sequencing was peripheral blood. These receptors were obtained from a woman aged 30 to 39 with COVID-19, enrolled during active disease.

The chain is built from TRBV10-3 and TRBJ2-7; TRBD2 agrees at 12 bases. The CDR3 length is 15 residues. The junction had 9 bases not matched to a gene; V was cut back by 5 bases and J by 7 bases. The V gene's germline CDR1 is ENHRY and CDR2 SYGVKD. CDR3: CAISPRLAGAEEQYF. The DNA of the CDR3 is TGTGCCATCAGTCCAAGACTAGCGGGGGCGGAAGAGCAGTACTTC.

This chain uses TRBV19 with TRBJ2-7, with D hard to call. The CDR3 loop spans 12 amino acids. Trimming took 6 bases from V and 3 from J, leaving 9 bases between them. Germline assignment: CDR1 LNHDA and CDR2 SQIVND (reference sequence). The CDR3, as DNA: TGTGCCAGTAGAAACAGAGACTACGAGCAGTACTTC. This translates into CASRNRDYEQYF.